This TCR beta chain was retrieved from a study of T cell responses to AZD1222 COVID-19 vaccine. Study in general: Investigators merged groups given second doses at roughly 4 or roughly 12 weeks.

Whole-study findings and limits: Spike-specific TCR breadth and depth rose after two AZD1222 doses. Just five to seven people given AZD1222 tested seropositive at baseline.

About this clone: Its antigen is not identified.

Only in-frame clones appear in the TCRdb table, and some are missing; sequencing was by immunoSEQ multiplex PCR. The sample lists over 85,000 clones; 87% were seen once. V lost 6 bases, J lost 5 bases, and 10 bases stayed unmatched. CDR1 and CDR2 from the germline V gene are MDHEN and SYDVKM. The CDR3 is made up of 14 amino acids. The rearrangement links TRBV28 to TRBJ2-7; 7 nucleotides align to TRBD1. This receptor was taken from an adult in good health. This sample comprised peripheral blood, obtained on day 0 of AZD1222 vaccination. This CDR3 reads CASSSGDRDNEQYF. CDR3 bases: TGTGCCAGCAGCTCTGGCGACAGGGATAACGAGCAGTACTTC.